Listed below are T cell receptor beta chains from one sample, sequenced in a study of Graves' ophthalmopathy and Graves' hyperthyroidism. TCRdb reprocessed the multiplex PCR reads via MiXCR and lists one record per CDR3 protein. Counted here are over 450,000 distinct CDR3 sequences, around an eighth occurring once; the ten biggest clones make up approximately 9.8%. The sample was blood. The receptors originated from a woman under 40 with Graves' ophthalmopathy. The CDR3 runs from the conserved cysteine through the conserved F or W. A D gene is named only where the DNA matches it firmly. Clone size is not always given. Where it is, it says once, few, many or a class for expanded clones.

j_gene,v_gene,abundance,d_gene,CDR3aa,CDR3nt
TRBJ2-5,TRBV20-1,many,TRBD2,CSARVAGGWGQETQYF,TGCAGTGCTAGAGTAGCGGGGGGTTGGGGCCAAGAGACCCAGTACTTC
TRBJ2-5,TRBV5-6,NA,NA,CASGLAQGRRETQYF,TGTGCCAGCGGACTCGCACAGGGTAGGAGGGAGACCCAGTACTTC
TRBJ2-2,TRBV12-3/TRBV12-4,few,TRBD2,CASTRGERTGELFF,TGTGCCAGCACCCGGGGGGAACGAACCGGGGAGCTGTTTTTT
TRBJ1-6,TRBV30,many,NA,CAWISRARAKGSPLHF,TGTGCCTGGATCTCACGCGCCAGGGCTAAAGGTTCACCCCTCCACTTT
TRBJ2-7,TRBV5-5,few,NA,CASSLNWLSSYEQYF,TGTGCCAGCAGCTTGAATTGGCTTTCCTCCTACGAGCAGTACTTC
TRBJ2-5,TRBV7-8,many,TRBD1,CASSPWTGGSKETQYF,TGTGCCAGCAGCCCCTGGACAGGGGGCTCGAAAGAGACCCAGTACTTC
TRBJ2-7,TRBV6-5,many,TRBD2,CASKLRLAGGYEQYF,TGTGCCAGCAAGTTACGGCTAGCGGGTGGCTACGAGCAGTACTTC
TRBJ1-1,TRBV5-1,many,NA,CASSLSEGRNTEAFF,TGCGCCAGCAGCTTGAGCGAGGGGAGGAACACTGAAGCTTTCTTT
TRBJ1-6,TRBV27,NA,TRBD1,CASRTRTGGSPLHF,TGTGCCAGCAGAACCCGGACAGGGGGATCACCCCTCCACTTT
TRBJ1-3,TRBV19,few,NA,CASSPTDHDYSGNTIYF,TGTGCCAGTTCCCCGACCGATCACGACTACTCTGGAAACACCATATATTTT
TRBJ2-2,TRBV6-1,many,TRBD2,CASSGRLAGGLNTGELFF,TGTGCCAGCAGTGGCCGACTAGCGGGGGGCCTGAACACCGGGGAGCTGTTTTTT
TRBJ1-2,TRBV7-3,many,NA,CASSHPEVGDYGYTF,TGTGCCAGCAGCCATCCCGAGGTGGGTGACTATGGCTACACCTTC
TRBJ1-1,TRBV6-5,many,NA,CASSYRQYTEAFF,TGTGCCAGCAGTTACAGACAGTACACTGAAGCTTTCTTT
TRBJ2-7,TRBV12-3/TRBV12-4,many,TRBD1,CASSTLTGGSYEQYF,TGTGCCAGCAGTACGCTGACAGGGGGGTCCTACGAGCAGTACTTC
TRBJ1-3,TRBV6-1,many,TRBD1,CASSRDRPSGNTIYF,TGTGCCAGCAGCCGGGACAGACCCTCTGGAAACACCATATATTTT
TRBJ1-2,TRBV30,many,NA,CAWKGFASNYGYTF,TGTGCCTGGAAAGGGTTTGCCTCTAACTACGGCTACACCTTC
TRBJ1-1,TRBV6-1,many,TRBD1,CASSQLGQGSRNTEAFF,TGTGCCAGCAGTCAACTGGGACAGGGGAGTCGGAACACTGAAGCTTTCTTT
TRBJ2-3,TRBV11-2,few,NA,CASSSLFHTDTQYF,TGTGCCAGCAGCTCGCTTTTCCACACAGATACGCAGTATTTT
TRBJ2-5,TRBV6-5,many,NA,CASSYRGRESETQYF,TGTGCCAGCAGTTACCGGGGAAGGGAGTCCGAGACCCAGTACTTC
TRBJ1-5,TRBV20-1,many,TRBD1,CSAKQGGSNQPQHF,TGCAGTGCTAAACAGGGGGGCAGCAATCAGCCCCAGCATTTT
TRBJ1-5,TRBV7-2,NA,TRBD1,CASSPTGNYRPQHF,TGTGCCAGCAGCCCGACAGGGAACTATCGGCCCCAGCATTTT
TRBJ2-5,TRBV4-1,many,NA,CASSQDAGAWETQYF,TGCGCCAGCAGCCAAGACGCGGGGGCTTGGGAGACCCAGTACTTC
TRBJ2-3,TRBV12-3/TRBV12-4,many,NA,CASSSRWTDTQYF,TGTGCCAGCAGTTCCCGCTGGACAGATACGCAGTATTTT
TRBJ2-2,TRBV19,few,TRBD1,CAIRTGTNTGELFF,TGTGCCATCCGGACAGGGACGAACACCGGGGAGCTGTTTTTT
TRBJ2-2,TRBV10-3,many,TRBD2,CAITGTSGNTGELFF,TGTGCCATCACCGGGACTAGCGGAAACACCGGGGAGCTGTTTTTT
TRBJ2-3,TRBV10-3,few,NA,CATAEGSGTDTQYF,TGTGCCACTGCCGAGGGATCCGGCACAGATACGCAGTATTTT
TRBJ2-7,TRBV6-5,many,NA,CASKQGGEQYF,TGTGCCAGCAAACAGGGGGGGGAGCAGTACTTC
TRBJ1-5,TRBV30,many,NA,CAWSVGGNQPQHF,TGTGCCTGGAGTGTAGGGGGCAATCAGCCCCAGCATTTT
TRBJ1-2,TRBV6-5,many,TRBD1,CASTADREYYGYTF,TGTGCCAGCACAGCGGACAGGGAATACTATGGCTACACCTTC
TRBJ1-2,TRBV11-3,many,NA,CASSPGVGYTF,TGTGCCAGCAGCCCAGGGGTTGGCTACACCTTC
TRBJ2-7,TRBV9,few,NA,CASSPRGAPHYEQYF,TGTGCCAGCAGCCCCCGGGGGGCCCCCCACTACGAGCAGTACTTC
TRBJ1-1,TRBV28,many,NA,CASSFETGRVGAFF,TGTGCCAGCAGTTTCGAAACAGGGAGGGTTGGGGCTTTCTTT
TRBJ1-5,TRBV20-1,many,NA,CSARVWGVDQPQHF,TGCAGTGCTAGAGTCTGGGGGGTGGATCAGCCCCAGCATTTT
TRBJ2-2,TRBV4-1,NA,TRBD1,CASSLGTAESTGELFF,TGCGCCAGCAGCCTCGGGACAGCTGAGAGCACCGGGGAGCTGTTTTTT
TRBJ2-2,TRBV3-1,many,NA,CASSQDWGSGNTGELFF,TGTGCCAGCAGCCAAGATTGGGGTAGCGGGAACACCGGGGAGCTGTTTTTT
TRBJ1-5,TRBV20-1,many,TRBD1,CSASKVDRAWNQPQHF,TGCAGTGCTTCGAAGGTGGACAGGGCTTGGAATCAGCCCCAGCATTTT
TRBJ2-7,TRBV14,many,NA,CASSPHPPYEQYF,TGTGCCAGCAGCCCGCACCCCCCCTACGAGCAGTACTTC
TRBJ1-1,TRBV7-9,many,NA,CASSSRTGPLAFF,TGTGCCAGCAGTAGCAGGACCGGCCCTTTGGCTTTCTTT
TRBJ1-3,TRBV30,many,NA,CAWTPGSGNTIYF,TGTGCCTGGACCCCCGGTAGTGGAAACACCATATATTTT
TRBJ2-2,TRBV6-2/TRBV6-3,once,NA,CASSYSKPTGELFF,TGTGCCAGCAGTTACTCGAAGCCTACCGGGGAGCTGTTTTTT
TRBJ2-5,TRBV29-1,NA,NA,CSVALVGETQYF,TGCAGCGTTGCTCTAGTCGGGGAGACCCAGTACTTC
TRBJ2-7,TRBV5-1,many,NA,CASSLASATKQYF,TGCGCCAGCAGCTTGGCATCAGCTACGAAGCAGTACTTC
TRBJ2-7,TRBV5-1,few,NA,CASSLAFNGFQTHEQYF,TGCGCCAGCAGCTTGGCCTTCAATGGGTTCCAGACTCACGAGCAGTACTTC
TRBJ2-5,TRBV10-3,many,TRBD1,CAITSGQVGETQYF,TGTGCCATCACCTCGGGACAGGTGGGGGAGACCCAGTACTTC
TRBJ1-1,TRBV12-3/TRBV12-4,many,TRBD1,CASSSPSGGPPNTEAFF,TGTGCCAGCAGTTCCCCTTCAGGGGGACCCCCGAACACTGAAGCTTTCTTT
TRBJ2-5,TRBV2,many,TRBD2,CAGRSGGGQETQYF,TGTGCCGGGAGAAGCGGGGGAGGCCAAGAGACCCAGTACTTC
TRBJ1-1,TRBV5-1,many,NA,CASSLAQGWGNTEAFF,TGCGCCAGCAGCTTGGCCCAGGGCTGGGGGAACACTGAAGCTTTCTTT
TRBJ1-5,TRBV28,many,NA,CASRWWGLSNQPQHF,TGTGCCAGCAGATGGTGGGGGTTGAGCAATCAGCCCCAGCATTTT
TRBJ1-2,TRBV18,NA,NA,CASSPGRNTYGYTF,TGTGCCAGCTCACCGGGCCGCAACACCTATGGCTACACCTTC
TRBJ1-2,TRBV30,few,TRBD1,CACSTGTGVVWGYGYTF,TGTGCCTGTTCTACCGGGACAGGGGTTGTTTGGGGGTATGGCTACACCTTC
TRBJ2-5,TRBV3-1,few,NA,CASSHGNFVGETKYF,TGTGCCAGCAGCCACGGAAATTTCGTAGGGGAGACCAAGTACTTC
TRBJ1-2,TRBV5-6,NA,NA,CASSWGDSNYGYTF,TGTGCCAGCAGCTGGGGGGACTCTAACTATGGCTACACCTTC
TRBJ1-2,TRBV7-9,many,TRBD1,CASSQGQGIYGYTF,TGTGCCAGCAGCCAAGGACAGGGGATATATGGCTACACCTTC
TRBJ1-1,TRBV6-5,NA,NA,CASSHGLVKNTEAFF,TGTGCCAGCAGTCACGGCTTGGTCAAGAACACTGAAGCTTTCTTT
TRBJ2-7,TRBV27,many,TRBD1,CASSHRGSGEQYF,TGTGCCAGCAGTCACAGGGGGTCGGGGGAGCAGTACTTC
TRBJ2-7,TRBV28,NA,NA,CASSLPGSFTDEQYF,TGTGCCAGCAGTTTGCCGGGATCTTTCACAGACGAGCAGTACTTC
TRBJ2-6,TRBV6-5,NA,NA,CASSNHGANVLTF,TGTGCCAGCAGTAACCACGGGGCCAACGTCCTGACTTTC
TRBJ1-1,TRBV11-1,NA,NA,CASSIILRGAEDTKAFF,TGTGCCAGCAGCATAATTCTAAGGGGGGCGGAGGACACTAAAGCTTTCTTT
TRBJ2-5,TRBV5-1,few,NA,CASSPTSTSQETQYF,TGCGCCAGCAGCCCTACCTCGACTAGCCAAGAGACCCAGTACTTC